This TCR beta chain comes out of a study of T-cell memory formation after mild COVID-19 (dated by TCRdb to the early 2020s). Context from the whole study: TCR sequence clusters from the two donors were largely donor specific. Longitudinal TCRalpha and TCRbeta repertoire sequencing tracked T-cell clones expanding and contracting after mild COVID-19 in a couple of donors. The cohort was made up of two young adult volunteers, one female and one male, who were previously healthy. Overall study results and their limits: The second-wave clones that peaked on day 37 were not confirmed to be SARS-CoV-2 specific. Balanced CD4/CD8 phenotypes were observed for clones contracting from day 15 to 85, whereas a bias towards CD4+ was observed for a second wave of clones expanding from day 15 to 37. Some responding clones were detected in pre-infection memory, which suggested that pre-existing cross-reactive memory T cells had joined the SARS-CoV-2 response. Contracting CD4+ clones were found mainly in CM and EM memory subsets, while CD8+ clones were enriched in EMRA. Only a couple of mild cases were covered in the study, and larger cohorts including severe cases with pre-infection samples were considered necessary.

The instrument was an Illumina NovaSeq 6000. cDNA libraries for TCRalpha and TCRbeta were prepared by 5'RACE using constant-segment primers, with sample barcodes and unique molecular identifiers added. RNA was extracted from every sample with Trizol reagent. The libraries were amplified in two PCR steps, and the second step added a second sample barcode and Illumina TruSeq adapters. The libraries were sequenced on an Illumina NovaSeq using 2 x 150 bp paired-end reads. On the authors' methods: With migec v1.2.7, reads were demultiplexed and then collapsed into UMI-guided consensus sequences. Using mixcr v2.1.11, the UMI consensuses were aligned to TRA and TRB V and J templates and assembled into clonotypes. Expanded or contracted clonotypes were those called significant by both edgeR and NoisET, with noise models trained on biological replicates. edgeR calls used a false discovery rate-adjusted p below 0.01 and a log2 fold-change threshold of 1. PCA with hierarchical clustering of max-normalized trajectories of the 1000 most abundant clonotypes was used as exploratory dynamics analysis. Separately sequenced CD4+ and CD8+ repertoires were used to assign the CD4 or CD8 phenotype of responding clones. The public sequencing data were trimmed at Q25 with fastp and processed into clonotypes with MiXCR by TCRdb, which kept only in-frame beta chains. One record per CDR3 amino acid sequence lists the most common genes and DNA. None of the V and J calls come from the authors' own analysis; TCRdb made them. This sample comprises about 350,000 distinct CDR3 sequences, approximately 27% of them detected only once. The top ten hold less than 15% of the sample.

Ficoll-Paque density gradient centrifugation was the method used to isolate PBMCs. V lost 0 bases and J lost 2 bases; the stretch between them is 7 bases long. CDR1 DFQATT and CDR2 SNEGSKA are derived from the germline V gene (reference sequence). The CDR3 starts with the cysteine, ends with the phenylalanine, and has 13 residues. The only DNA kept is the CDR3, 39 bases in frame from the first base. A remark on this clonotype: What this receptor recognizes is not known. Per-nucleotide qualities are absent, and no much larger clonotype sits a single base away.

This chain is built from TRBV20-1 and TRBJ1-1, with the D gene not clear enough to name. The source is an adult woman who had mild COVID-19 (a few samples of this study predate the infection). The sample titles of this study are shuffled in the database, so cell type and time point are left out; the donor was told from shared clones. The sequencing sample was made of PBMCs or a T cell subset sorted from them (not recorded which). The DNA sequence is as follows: TGCAGTGCTAGAGATTCATCTAACACTGAAGCTTTCTTT. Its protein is CSARDSSNTEAFF.